Listed below are T cell receptor beta chains from one sample, sequenced in a study of blood T cell repertoires in COVID-19. Clones were sequenced by immunoSEQ multiplex PCR, and TCRdb holds only the in-frame ones, with some missing. Here the sample spans 65,000 to 90,000 clones, about 87% being singletons. The sequenced sample consisted of peripheral blood. Receptors originate from a woman of 80 years or more with acute or convalescent COVID-19. Each CDR3 is given with its conserved first and last residue. The order of the fields is D gene, J gene, V gene, clone size, CDR3 DNA, CDR3 protein. A D gene is named only where the DNA matches it firmly. The size entry is marked missing in some rows and otherwise reads once, few, many or a size class.

d_call: TRBD1
j_call: TRBJ2-2
v_call: TRBV24-1
clone_size: .
cdr3_nt: TGTGCCACCAGTGAATCCGGGACAGGGAATCCCGGGGAGCTGTTTTTT
cdr3_aa: CATSESGTGNPGELFF

d_call: TRBD2
j_call: TRBJ2-3
v_call: TRBV3-1/TRBV3-2
clone_size: .
cdr3_nt: TGTGCCAGCAGCCGGACTCCCGGGACTAGTGGTACCGGGGATACGCAGTATTTT
cdr3_aa: CASSRTPGTSGTGDTQYF

d_call: TRBD2
j_call: TRBJ2-1
v_call: TRBV30
clone_size: .
cdr3_nt: TGTGCCTGGACGGGACTAGCGGCCTACAATGAGCAGTTCTTC
cdr3_aa: CAWTGLAAYNEQFF

d_call: .
j_call: TRBJ2-4
v_call: TRBV2
clone_size: few
cdr3_nt: TGTGCCAGCGACAGTCCGGGGGTCTCGCTTCAGTACTTC
cdr3_aa: CASDSPGVSLQYF

d_call: TRBD2
j_call: TRBJ2-4
v_call: TRBV6-5
clone_size: .
cdr3_nt: TGTGCCAGCAGTTCCGGACTAGCGGGGATGTCCTCTATTCAGTACTTC
cdr3_aa: CASSSGLAGMSSIQYF

d_call: .
j_call: TRBJ2-7
v_call: TRBV15
clone_size: .
cdr3_nt: TGTGCCACCAGCAGAGTGGGGCAGTATACCTACGAGCAGTACTTC
cdr3_aa: CATSRVGQYTYEQYF

d_call: .
j_call: TRBJ1-2
v_call: TRBV25-1
clone_size: .
cdr3_nt: TGTGCCAGCAGTGCTGCCGGTAACTATGGCTACACCTTC
cdr3_aa: CASSAAGNYGYTF

d_call: TRBD2
j_call: TRBJ2-3
v_call: TRBV3-1/TRBV3-2
clone_size: .
cdr3_nt: TGTGCCAGCAGACCAGCCCAGCGGGAGGCAGATACGCAGTATTTT
cdr3_aa: CASRPAQREADTQYF

d_call: TRBD2
j_call: TRBJ2-3
v_call: TRBV4-3
clone_size: .
cdr3_nt: TGCGCCAGCAGCCAAGCGCGGACTAGTGCTTTTATGAAAAGCACAGATACGCAGTATTTT
cdr3_aa: CASSQARTSAFMKSTDTQYF

d_call: TRBD2
j_call: TRBJ2-1
v_call: TRBV6-4
clone_size: .
cdr3_nt: TGTGCCAGCAGTGACTCACTAGCGGGGGGGCGAAATGAGCAGTTCTTC
cdr3_aa: CASSDSLAGGRNEQFF

d_call: TRBD2
j_call: TRBJ2-2
v_call: TRBV4-1
clone_size: .
cdr3_nt: TGCGCCAGCAGCCACAGACTAGCGGAGACCGGGGAGCTGTTTTTT
cdr3_aa: CASSHRLAETGELFF

d_call: .
j_call: TRBJ1-4
v_call: TRBV3-1/TRBV3-2
clone_size: .
cdr3_nt: TGTGCCAGCAGCCAAGGATACAGTTCCGATAATGAAAAACTGTTTTTT
cdr3_aa: CASSQGYSSDNEKLFF

d_call: .
j_call: TRBJ2-7
v_call: TRBV19
clone_size: .
cdr3_nt: TGTGCCAGTAGTATTTCCCCCGGGACACCTACCTACGAGCAGTACTTC
cdr3_aa: CASSISPGTPTYEQYF

d_call: TRBD1
j_call: TRBJ1-6
v_call: TRBV3-1/TRBV3-2
clone_size: .
cdr3_nt: TGTGCCAGCAGCCCACAAGGACAGGGCGGATCACCCCTCCACTTT
cdr3_aa: CASSPQGQGGSPLHF

d_call: .
j_call: TRBJ1-1
v_call: TRBV7-9
clone_size: once
cdr3_nt: TGTGCCAGCAGCCGCCGACCCCTAGCCGCGGAGAACACTGAAGCTTTCTTT
cdr3_aa: CASSRRPLAAENTEAFF

d_call: .
j_call: TRBJ2-1
v_call: TRBV27
clone_size: .
cdr3_nt: TGTGCCAGCAGTTTGCAGGAATCCTACAATGAGCAGTTCTTC
cdr3_aa: CASSLQESYNEQFF

d_call: .
j_call: TRBJ1-1
v_call: TRBV19
clone_size: .
cdr3_nt: TGTGCCACCACTCTGGGGGCTAGGGCTTTCTTT
cdr3_aa: CATTLGARAFF

d_call: TRBD2
j_call: TRBJ2-3
v_call: TRBV7-6
clone_size: .
cdr3_nt: TGTGCCAGCAGCTTAGCAGCCCTAGCGGGAGGGGCAGATACGCAGTATTTT
cdr3_aa: CASSLAALAGGADTQYF

d_call: .
j_call: TRBJ2-1
v_call: TRBV7-6
clone_size: .
cdr3_nt: TGTGCCAGCAGCTCCGGGACTTTTACGAGCTCCTACAATGAGCAGTTCTTC
cdr3_aa: CASSSGTFTSSYNEQFF

d_call: TRBD2
j_call: TRBJ2-7
v_call: TRBV20-1
clone_size: .
cdr3_nt: TGCAGTGCTAGTGGATCGCTGTTGGGGGGGGACGAGCAGTACTTC
cdr3_aa: CSASGSLLGGDEQYF

d_call: .
j_call: TRBJ1-2
v_call: TRBV2
clone_size: .
cdr3_nt: TGTGCCAGCACTGGACTGGGGGCTACTAACTATGGCTACACCTTC
cdr3_aa: CASTGLGATNYGYTF

d_call: .
j_call: TRBJ1-2
v_call: TRBV6-5
clone_size: .
cdr3_nt: TGTGCCAGCTTCGAGAGGGACTATGGCTACACCTTC
cdr3_aa: CASFERDYGYTF

d_call: .
j_call: TRBJ2-1
v_call: TRBV3-1/TRBV3-2
clone_size: .
cdr3_nt: TGTGCCAGCAGCCAATCGGTTGTAGGGGGCAATGAGCAGTTCTTC
cdr3_aa: CASSQSVVGGNEQFF

d_call: .
j_call: TRBJ1-4
v_call: TRBV7-2
clone_size: .
cdr3_nt: TGTGCCAGCAGCTTAGTTGTAGGGGCGGCTAATGAAAAACTGTTTTTT
cdr3_aa: CASSLVVGAANEKLFF

d_call: .
j_call: TRBJ2-3
v_call: TRBV19
clone_size: .
cdr3_nt: TGTGCCAGTAGTTCCGACAGAATCACAGATACGCAGTATTTT
cdr3_aa: CASSSDRITDTQYF

d_call: TRBD2
j_call: TRBJ2-1
v_call: TRBV9
clone_size: once
cdr3_nt: TGTGCCAGCAGCGTCGGAGCTAGCGGCCTTATGTTGGGTGAGCAGTTCTTC
cdr3_aa: CASSVGASGLMLGEQFF

d_call: .
j_call: TRBJ1-3
v_call: TRBV19
clone_size: .
cdr3_nt: TGTGCCAGTAGTATGGACACTGGAAACACCATATATTTT
cdr3_aa: CASSMDTGNTIYF

d_call: TRBD2
j_call: TRBJ2-3
v_call: TRBV3-1/TRBV3-2
clone_size: .
cdr3_nt: TGTGCCAGCAGCCAAGATTGGGCTAGCGGGGTTAGCACAGATACGCAGTATTTT
cdr3_aa: CASSQDWASGVSTDTQYF

d_call: .
j_call: TRBJ1-5
v_call: TRBV6-5
clone_size: few
cdr3_nt: TGTGCCAGCAGCCTCGGAGGCCCTCAGCCCCAGCATTTT
cdr3_aa: CASSLGGPQPQHF

d_call: .
j_call: TRBJ1-5
v_call: TRBV12-2
clone_size: .
cdr3_nt: TGTGCAAGTCGCGAGGGAAATAGCAATCAGCCCCAGCATTTT
cdr3_aa: CASREGNSNQPQHF

d_call: .
j_call: TRBJ1-1
v_call: TRBV7-2
clone_size: .
cdr3_nt: TGTGCCAGCAGCCCAGGGAGGGGTTTAGTAGCTTTCTTT
cdr3_aa: CASSPGRGLVAFF

d_call: .
j_call: TRBJ1-2
v_call: TRBV24-1
clone_size: .
cdr3_nt: TGTGCCACCAGGGCCCCGAGGTCGATCTATGGCTACACCTTC
cdr3_aa: CATRAPRSIYGYTF

d_call: .
j_call: TRBJ1-5
v_call: TRBV6-2/TRBV6-3
clone_size: few
cdr3_nt: TGTGCCAGCAGTTACGGAGAGGCCTTAGGAAATCAGCCCCAGCATTTT
cdr3_aa: CASSYGEALGNQPQHF

d_call: .
j_call: TRBJ2-1
v_call: TRBV7-3
clone_size: once
cdr3_nt: TGTGCCAGCAGCCCCCGGGGTGGGTCGTGGAATGAGCAGTTCTTC
cdr3_aa: CASSPRGGSWNEQFF

d_call: TRBD1
j_call: TRBJ2-7
v_call: TRBV29-1
clone_size: .
cdr3_nt: TGCAGCGTTGCCCGACAGGGGGAAGCATACGAGCAGTACTTC
cdr3_aa: CSVARQGEAYEQYF

d_call: .
j_call: TRBJ1-1
v_call: TRBV5-1
clone_size: few
cdr3_nt: TGCGCCAGCAGCTTGGGAATCGGTAACACTGAAGCTTTCTTT
cdr3_aa: CASSLGIGNTEAFF

d_call: .
j_call: TRBJ2-5
v_call: TRBV5-1
clone_size: .
cdr3_nt: TGCGCCAGCAGCTTGGCTTCAGGCTCGGAAGAGACCCAGTACTTC
cdr3_aa: CASSLASGSEETQYF

d_call: TRBD1
j_call: TRBJ1-6
v_call: TRBV7-9
clone_size: .
cdr3_nt: TGTGCCAGCAGCTTAGCTACAGGGGTCTATAATTCACCCCTCCACTTT
cdr3_aa: CASSLATGVYNSPLHF

d_call: TRBD1
j_call: TRBJ2-7
v_call: TRBV19
clone_size: .
cdr3_nt: TGTGCCAGTAGTAGACAGGGGCCTCTTTACTACGAGCAGTACTTC
cdr3_aa: CASSRQGPLYYEQYF

d_call: TRBD1
j_call: TRBJ2-2
v_call: TRBV7-2
clone_size: .
cdr3_nt: TGTGCCAGCAGCTTAGGGGGACAGGGGGCCGGGGAGCTGTTTTTT
cdr3_aa: CASSLGGQGAGELFF

d_call: .
j_call: TRBJ1-1
v_call: TRBV29-1
clone_size: few
cdr3_nt: TGCAGCGTTGAAAGGACAGCCAACACTGAAGCTTTCTTT
cdr3_aa: CSVERTANTEAFF

d_call: TRBD1
j_call: TRBJ1-1
v_call: TRBV12-5
clone_size: .
cdr3_nt: TGTGCTAGTGGATGGACAGGGACCTACACTGAAGCTTTCTTT
cdr3_aa: CASGWTGTYTEAFF

d_call: .
j_call: TRBJ1-6
v_call: TRBV19
clone_size: .
cdr3_nt: TGTGCCAGTAGTATGTGGCAGGGGTCGAGCTCCTATAATTCACCCCTCCACTTT
cdr3_aa: CASSMWQGSSSYNSPLHF

d_call: TRBD2
j_call: TRBJ2-5
v_call: TRBV7-9
clone_size: .
cdr3_nt: TGTGCCAGCAGCGTCGGTGGGGAGGGGACCCAGTACTTC
cdr3_aa: CASSVGGEGTQYF

d_call: .
j_call: TRBJ1-1
v_call: TRBV6-5
clone_size: few
cdr3_nt: TGTGCCAGCAGTTACTCGAAGCAACCAGCTTTCTTT
cdr3_aa: CASSYSKQPAFF

d_call: TRBD2
j_call: TRBJ2-7
v_call: TRBV4-3
clone_size: .
cdr3_nt: TGCGCCAGCAGCCAAGAGGGGGGGAACTACGAGCAGTACTTC
cdr3_aa: CASSQEGGNYEQYF